Each of the 20 T cell receptor beta chains below was sequenced from the same sample in a study of blood T cells in healthy people across ages. The authors ran a second PCR of about 6 to 12 cycles using a sample-barcoded 5' primer and a J-beta primer mix. Using its own MiXCR run on the 5' RACE reads, TCRdb lists one record per CDR3 protein. This sample has 920,000 or so distinct CDR3 sequences, with around 45% found just once. Material: blood. The receptors here all came from an older woman in good health.

This chain uses TRBV6-2 or TRBV6-3 with TRBJ2-7; 11 bases agree with TRBD1. V dropped 0 bases and J dropped 3; count of bases not matched to a gene: 7. The CDR3 sequence is 17 residues long. The germline V gene has CDR1 MNHEY and CDR2 SVGEGT. The CDR3 nucleotides read TGTGCCAGCAGTTACTCGAAGGGACAGGGGGATGGCTACGAGCAGTACTTC. This gives the protein CASSYSKGQGDGYEQYF.

The CDR3 loop is CATSPSGTGFSVLTF. The CDR3 region has the DNA TGTGCCACCAGCCCCTCCGGGACAGGGTTTTCCGTCCTGACTTTC. The chain recombines TRBV15 with TRBJ2-6; 9 nucleotides agree with TRBD1. This CDR3 comprises 15 residues. V shed 5 bases and J 12 bases; nucleotides not matched to a gene: 11. The germline gives CDR1 LNHNV, CDR2 YYDKDF (reference sequence).

This clonotype has a count of ten or more. J is TRBJ2-1 and V is TRBV9; the D call may be TRBD1 or TRBD2 (5 bases each). From germline, CDR1 is SGDLS and CDR2 YYNGEE. The ends were cut back, 0 bases at V and 8 bases at J, with 12 bases in the middle. CDR3 length equals 14 residues. This chain's CDR3 is CASSVDRLEDEQFF. In DNA form, the CDR3 reads TGTGCCAGCAGCGTAGACAGGTTGGAGGATGAGCAGTTCTTC.

This clonotype was counted a few times. J is TRBJ2-5 and V is TRBV20-1, with TRBD2 as a possible D gene (6 bases). The CDR3 consists of 14 residues. Germline V gives CDR1 DFQATT, CDR2 SNEGSKA (reference sequence). Between the trimmed V and J ends, which lost 3 bases and 4 bases, there was a span of 15 bases. The CDR3 reads CSASGSAGIETQYF. The CDR3 nucleotides read TGCAGTGCTAGCGGGAGCGCAGGTATAGAGACCCAGTACTTC.

Notes on this clonotype: A junction end diverges from the germline sequence, so it may reflect a read error. The chain links TRBV12-3 or TRBV12-4 to TRBJ2-7, with D perhaps TRBD1 (5 bases). The J call is in doubt because the DNA end fits TRBJ2-4 better. CDR3 length equals 14 residues. Written as DNA, the CDR3 is TGTGCCAGCAGATTGACAGAAGCCAAGAACATTCAGTACTTC. Protein product: CASRLTEAKNIQYF.

A few counts support this clonotype. The rearrangement uses TRBV7-2 and TRBJ2-3; tentatively, D is TRBD2 (7 bases). Trimming removed 3 bases at V and 6 bases at J, with 16 bases between. The CDR3 runs to 15 residues. In germline, CDR1 is SGHTA, CDR2 FQGNSA. The CDR3 spells CASSFSGGAGDTQYF. The CDR3 DNA reads as TGTGCCAGCAGCTTCTCGGGGGGCGCCGGGGATACGCAGTATTTT.

This clonotype has only a few counts. CDR3 sequence (DNA): TGTGCCAGCAGCGAGTACGGGACAGGGGGCGAATTGGTTTCACCCCTCCACTTT. Translation: CASSEYGTGGELVSPLHF. This chain joins TRBV4-2 and TRBJ1-6; 12 positions match TRBD1. The CDR3 runs to 18 residues. V was clipped by 5 bases and J by 9 bases; unmatched bases: 14. The germline V gene has CDR1 LGHNA and CDR2 YNFKEQ.

The rearrangement joins TRBV29-1 to TRBJ2-1; D possibly corresponds to TRBD1 (6 bases). Germline values: CDR1 SQVTM, CDR2 ANQGSEA. The CDR3 is made up of 13 amino acids. V gave up 8 bases and J gave up 9 bases, with 20 bases separating them. The CDR3 loop is CSYGEQGSTEQFF. CDR3 nucleotides: TGCAGCTACGGTGAACAGGGTAGCACTGAGCAGTTCTTC.

The chain employs TRBV20-1 and TRBJ2-5; 7 nucleotides match TRBD1. The trim removed 3 bases at V and 11 bases at J, leaving 15 bases unmatched. The CDR3 runs 14 residues. From germline, CDR1 is DFQATT and CDR2 SNEGSKA (reference sequence). This CDR3 is CSASRGRGSGEQYF. The CDR3 nucleotides are TGCAGTGCTAGTCGGGGCAGGGGGTCGGGTGAGCAGTACTTC.

The DNA of the CDR3 is TGTGCCAGCAGTGGAACCGGGACTAGCGGGGGACCCTACAATGAGCAGTACTTC. Translating gives CASSGTGTSGGPYNEQYF. This chain connects TRBV25-1 to TRBJ2-1; 14 bases fit TRBD2. The end of the DNA is better explained by TRBJ2-7, so the J call may be wrong. This CDR3 is built from 18 residues. Germline V gene lookup returns CDR1 MGHDK and CDR2 SYGVNS.

The J gene is TRBJ2-3, the V gene TRBV24-1; possible D gene TRBD1, 6 bases. V was clipped by 4 bases and J by 2 bases, with 15 bases between them. This CDR3 contains 16 residues. Germline CDR1 and CDR2: KGHDR and SFDVKD. The CDR3 sequence is CATSETGTTFTDTQYF. The CDR3 coding sequence is TGTGCCACCAGTGAGACCGGGACAACTTTCACAGATACGCAGTATTTT.

This clonotype was recorded a few times. The genes are TRBV5-1 and TRBJ2-6; no clear D. Germline V gene sequence: CDR1 SGHRS, CDR2 YFSETQ. This CDR3 spans 12 amino acids. V lost 7 bases and J 0 bases, leaving 2 bases between the germline ends. CDR3 in amino acids: CASFSGANVLTF. As DNA, the CDR3 is TGCGCCAGCTTCTCTGGGGCCAACGTCCTGACTTTC.

This clonotype was picked up a small number of times. This rearrangement joins TRBV9 to TRBJ2-7; D remains unclear. The germline gives CDR1 SGDLS, CDR2 YYNGEE. The CDR3 loop spans 16 amino acids. Trimming pared 0 bases from V and 1 base from J, leaving 14 bases between. The CDR3 DNA reads as TGTGCCAGCAGCGTAGGGTCAGGTCAGAATTCCTACGAGCAGTACTTC. Translating gives CASSVGSGQNSYEQYF.

The V call is TRBV29-1, the J call TRBJ2-7; perhaps D is TRBD1 or TRBD2 (5 bases each). Germline assignment: CDR1 SQVTM and CDR2 ANQGSEA. V gave up 5 bases and J gave up 2 bases, with 16 bases separating them. The CDR3 consists of 14 residues. DNA for the CDR3: TGCAGCGTTCTTTCCCGGGACGATCCCTACGAGCAGTACTTC. Translating gives CSVLSRDDPYEQYF.

This clonotype was observed a handful of times. CDR3 in amino acids: CASSPRASGNTDTQYF. CDR3 DNA sequence: TGCGCCAGCAGCCCACGGGCTAGCGGGAACACAGATACGCAGTATTTT. The chain couples TRBV5-1 to TRBJ2-3; 9 bases are a match to TRBD2. The CDR3 extends over 16 amino acids. The ends lost 4 bases at V and 2 bases at J; junction bases unmatched: 8. The germline V gene has CDR1 SGHRS and CDR2 YFSETQ.

This clonotype was picked up a small number of times. V usage is TRBV7-3 and J usage is TRBJ2-5; no clear D gene. Germline CDR1 SGHTA, CDR2 FQGTGA. V was clipped by 5 bases and J by 4 bases, with 11 bases between them. The CDR3 loop spans 13 amino acids. CDR3 sequence: CASSLKVSETQYF. As DNA, the CDR3 is TGTGCCAGCAGCCTAAAGGTATCAGAGACCCAGTACTTC.

The chain combines TRBV5-1 with TRBJ2-7; D is unclear. Matching the DNA end better, TRBJ2-1 makes the J call doubtful. The CDR3 contains 14 residues. Germline loops: CDR1 SGHRS, CDR2 YFSETQ. The CDR3 region is CASSPGSRLDEQFF. The CDR3 DNA is TGCGCCAGCAGCCCCGGCTCCCGGTTGGATGAGCAGTTCTTC.

The chain is built from TRBV18 and TRBJ2-7; D unresolved. There are 13 residues in the CDR3. The germline gives CDR1 KGHSH, CDR2 LQKENI. The V end was cut by 2 bases, the J end by 7 bases, with 12 bases between. In DNA, the CDR3 is TGTGCCAGCTCACCAAGGAGCGACAATGAGCAGTACTTC. This codes for CASSPRSDNEQYF.

In this sample, this clonotype turned up a few times. This chain joins TRBV10-3 and TRBJ2-1; possibly TRBD1 or TRBD2 for D (7 bases each). Germline CDR1 ENHRY, CDR2 SYGVKD. V lost 9 bases and J lost 6, with 24 bases in between. This CDR3 has 16 amino acids. CDR3 protein: CAITQDRTRASNEQFF. Written as DNA, the CDR3 is TGTGCCATTACCCAGGACAGGACTAGGGCTAGCAATGAGCAGTTCTTC.

The chain is built from TRBV3-1 and TRBJ2-7; D might be TRBD1 or TRBD2, each matching 5 bases. This CDR3 spans 16 amino acids. Germline V gene sequence: CDR1 LGHDT, CDR2 YNNKEL (reference sequence). The V gene lost 1 base and the J gene lost 3 bases, with 16 bases spanning the gap. CDR3 amino acids: CASSQASGPEIYEQYF. The CDR3 bases are TGTGCCAGCAGCCAAGCCTCGGGACCCGAGATCTACGAGCAGTACTTC.